These 20 T cell receptor beta chains were sequenced from one sample in a study of cytomegalovirus exposure and HLA in healthy donors (TCRdb year 2017). The library was built by means of the immunoSEQ multiplex PCR assay. The multiplex PCR relied on a mix of 60 forward primers for TCR Vbeta segments and 13 reverse primers for TCR Jbeta segments. The table comes from immuneACCESS by way of TCRdb, which keeps in-frame sequences with V and J called. Part of the clones is missing from these tables; in studies checked, under half for an unresolved V gene and the rest for unknown reasons. This sample is represented by about 200,000 clones; 75% to 90% of them were singletons. The ten largest clones capture 0.31% of the sample. The source material was PBMCs. The receptors shown here come from a woman in her twenties or thirties in good health and CMV-seronegative.

V is TRBV6-1 and J is TRBJ2-7; 8 bases match TRBD2. Germline V CDR1 and CDR2: MNHNS, SASEGT. V shed 1 base, J shed 0 bases, and the junction held 2 bases outside the gene matches. This CDR3 region has 15 residues. In DNA form, the CDR3 reads TGTGCCAGCAGTGAAGGGCTAGCGGGCTCCTACGAGCAGTACTTC. Amino acid sequence: CASSEGLAGSYEQYF.

The V and J genes are TRBV2 and TRBJ1-2; TRBD1 is a possible D gene (5 bases). Germline V gene sequence: CDR1 SNHLY, CDR2 FYNNEI. Deletions cut 4 bases from V and 11 bases from J, with 20 bases between. The CDR3 runs to 14 residues. CDR3 sequence: CASSVLGGGGGYTF. DNA of the CDR3: TGTGCCAGCAGTGTTCTCGGGGGAGGTGGTGGGTACACCTTC.

V and J are TRBV19 and TRBJ1-2, with 8 bases lining up with TRBD1. The CDR3 spans 17 residues. CDR1 is LNHDA and CDR2 is SQIVND in the germline V gene (reference sequence). Losses at the gene ends were 5 bases for V and 4 bases for J; bases not matched to a gene: 15. CDR3 nucleotide sequence: TGTGCCAGTAGTTCGGGACAGGATGCCCCGACTTTCTATGGCTACACCTTC. Amino acid sequence: CASSSGQDAPTFYGYTF.

The gene calls are TRBV27 and TRBJ1-2; the D gene is possibly TRBD1 (5 bases). The CDR3 consists of 14 residues. Germline V lookup: CDR1 MNHEY, CDR2 SMNVEV (reference sequence). V gave up 2 bases and J gave up 4 bases, with 11 bases separating them. The CDR3 loop is CASSLGGTTYGYTF. The DNA for the CDR3 is TGTGCCAGCAGTTTAGGAGGGACTACCTATGGCTACACCTTC.

A single count supports this clone. The CDR3: CASSPVGGVMNTEAFF. DNA of the CDR3: TGTGCCAGCTCACCGGTCGGAGGGGTTATGAACACTGAAGCTTTCTTT. The genes are TRBV18 and TRBJ1-1; the D gene is possibly TRBD1 (5 bases). The CDR3 runs to 16 residues. CDR1 and CDR2 (germline): KGHSH, LQKENI. Trimming took off 3 bases at V and 0 bases at J, with 14 bases between the two ends. The full variable domain, completed using reference TRBV18 and TRBJ1-1, is NAGVMQNPRHLVRRRGQEARLRCSPMKGHSHVYWYRQLPEEGLKFMVYLQKENIIDESGMPKERFSAEFPKEGPSILRIQQVVRGDSAAYFCASSPVGGVMNTEAFFGQGTRLTVV.

This clone came up a few times. At one of its ends the junction is not consistent with the germline gene, which may arise from a read error. The sample holds other DNA sequences that translate to the same CDR3. The chain links TRBV18 to TRBJ1-3; D might be TRBD1 (5 bases). This CDR3 is 16 amino acids long. Germline V gene data show CDR1 as KGHSH and CDR2 as LQKENI. The CDR3 reads CASSPVKGRSGNTIYF. The CDR3, as DNA: TGTGCCAGCTCACCAGTGAAGGGGCGCTCTGGAAACACCATATATTTC.

The CDR3 region is CASSLDIGGLYEQYF. For the CDR3, the DNA is TGTGCCAGCAGCTTAGATATCGGTGGACTCTACGAGCAGTACTTC. This chain connects TRBV11-2 to TRBJ2-7; a possible D gene is TRBD2 (5 bases). The germline CDR1 and CDR2 sequences are SGHAT and FQNNGV. V was shortened by 0 bases and J by 3 bases, with 12 bases between the two germline ends. This CDR3 comprises 15 residues.

The chain is built from TRBV5-8 and TRBJ1-3; D call uncertain. V dropped 4 bases and J dropped 0 bases, with 14 bases sitting between them. The CDR3 loop spans 16 amino acids. CDR1 is SGHTS, CDR2 YDEGEE, per germline. CDR3 sequence reads: CASSLVVLSSGNTIYF. The CDR3 nucleotides are TGTGCCAGCAGCCTGGTTGTGCTTAGCTCTGGAAACACCATATATTTT.

J is TRBJ2-5 and V is TRBV5-1; unclear D gene. The CDR3 consists of 13 residues. Trimming took off 1 base at V and 2 bases at J, with 6 bases between the two ends. Germline CDR1 reads SGHRS; CDR2 reads YFSETQ. CDR3 amino acids: CASSLPGQETQYF. The DNA for the CDR3 is TGCGCCAGCAGCTTGCCGGGTCAAGAGACCCAGTACTTC.

V usage is TRBV29-1 and J usage is TRBJ1-4; a possible D gene is TRBD1 (5 bases). Per germline, CDR1 SQVTM and CDR2 ANQGSEA. The germline V and J ends were trimmed by 2 bases and 0 bases, with 13 bases remaining between them. The CDR3 totals 16 residues. CDR3 residues: CSVESQEDPTNEKLFF. The CDR3 bases are TGCAGCGTTGAATCACAGGAAGATCCAACTAATGAAAAACTGTTTTTT.

The chain has TRBV6-6 and TRBJ2-4, with 7 nucleotides matching TRBD2. V shed 1 base and J 1 base; nucleotides not matched to a gene: 4. There are 16 residues in the CDR3. CDR1 is MNHNY and CDR2 is SVGAGI in the germline V gene (reference sequence). The CDR3 region has the DNA TGTGCCAGCAGTTACTGGGGGGAGGGGGCCAAAAACATTCAGTACTTC. This encodes CASSYWGEGAKNIQYF.

The chain employs TRBV7-9 and TRBJ2-5; possibly TRBD1 for D (6 bases). CDR3 length: 15 amino acids. V dropped 5 bases and J dropped 2 bases, with 15 bases sitting between them. CDR1 is SEHNR and CDR2 is FQNEAQ in the germline V gene (reference sequence). The DNA of the CDR3 is TGTGCCAGCAGCCATACGCGGACAGTACAAGAGACCCAGTACTTC. It yields the protein CASSHTRTVQETQYF. The entire variable domain, with the rest obtained from reference TRBV7-9 and TRBJ2-5, is as follows: DTGVSQNPRHKITKRGQNVTFRCDPISEHNRLYWYRQTLGQGPEFLTYFQNEAQLEKSRLLSDRFSAERPKGSFSTLEIQRTEQGDSAMYLCASSHTRTVQETQYFGPGTRLLVL.

The chain employs TRBV27 and TRBJ2-3, with D maybe TRBD1 (5 bases). This CDR3 is 14 amino acids long. Trimming left V 4 bases short and J 4 bases short, with 12 bases between. Germline CDR1 MNHEY, CDR2 SMNVEV (reference sequence). The CDR3 coding sequence is TGTGCCAGCAGTTATATCCAGGGTGCAGATACGCAGTATTTT. It encodes CASSYIQGADTQYF.

The chain couples TRBV6-1 to TRBJ2-1; 12 nucleotides agree with TRBD2. J was trimmed by 8 bases and V by 6 bases; bases with no gene match: 5. Germline loops: CDR1 MNHNS, CDR2 SASEGT. The CDR3 has 14 residues. The chain's CDR3 is CASRGLAGSDEQFF. The CDR3 nucleotides are TGTGCCAGCAGAGGACTAGCGGGGTCTGATGAGCAGTTCTTC.

In this sample, this clone turned up a few times. The chain joins TRBV9 to TRBJ2-1, with D perhaps matching TRBD1 (5 bases). V was clipped by 6 bases and J by 8 bases, with 21 bases between them. This CDR3 is built from 15 residues. CDR1 is SGDLS, CDR2 YYNGEE, per germline. CDR3 amino acids: CASNSEGEGYDEQFF. The CDR3 DNA reads as TGTGCCAGCAACTCTGAAGGGGAAGGTTACGATGAGCAGTTCTTC.

The genes are TRBV29-1 and TRBJ2-5; 14 positions agree with TRBD2. The better agreement between TRBJ2-7 and the DNA end casts doubt on the J call. This CDR3 contains 13 residues. CDR1 is SQVTM and CDR2 is ANQGSEA in the germline V gene. CDR3 bases: TGCAGCGTCGGGACTAGCGGGAGCCACGAGCAGTACTTC. As protein: CSVGTSGSHEQYF.

In this sample, this clone turned up once. The chain recombines TRBV6-5 with TRBJ2-7; 7 bases agree with TRBD2. The CDR3 has 13 residues. Per germline, CDR1 MNHEY and CDR2 SVGAGI. V lost 0 bases, J lost 4 bases, and 0 bases stayed unmatched. CDR3 sequence: CASSYSRGYEQYF. For the CDR3, the DNA is TGTGCCAGCAGTTACTCGCGGGGGTACGAGCAGTACTTC.

The CDR3 spells CATSVLEVAGETGELFF. For the CDR3, the DNA is TGTGCCACCAGCGTCTTGGAGGTAGCGGGAGAAACCGGGGAGCTGTTTTTT. The J gene is TRBJ2-2, the V gene TRBV15, with TRBD2 identical over 9 bases. The V and J ends lost 5 bases and 5 bases, in that order; junction bases with no gene match: 12. Germline lookup yields CDR1 LNHNV and CDR2 YYDKDF (reference sequence). This CDR3 has 17 residues.

The chain joins TRBV6-1 to TRBJ1-1; D is perhaps TRBD1 (5 bases). Germline CDR1 and CDR2: MNHNS and SASEGT. The CDR3 is made up of 12 amino acids. Trimming removed 4 bases at V and 5 bases at J, with 8 bases between. The CDR3 DNA follows: TGTGCCAGCAGTGGCAGGGCGACTGAAGCTTTCTTT. Encoded protein: CASSGRATEAFF.

V is TRBV5-1 and J is TRBJ2-7, with 7 positions matching TRBD1. The CDR3 runs to 14 residues. V lost 4 bases and J lost 4; bases outside the gene matches: 8. Germline lookup yields CDR1 SGHRS and CDR2 YFSETQ. In nucleotides, the CDR3 is TGCGCCAGCAGCCTGCCGGGACAGCGGTACGAGCAGTACTTC. Residues: CASSLPGQRYEQYF.